This section outlines one TCR beta chain sequence together with its context. This table comes from immunoSEQ multiplex PCR, and its TCRdb copy is limited to in-frame clones, with some not included. The sample lists over 130,000 clones, approximately 80% occurring once. The data stem from a study of blood T cell repertoires in COVID-19. Study overall: PBMCs, B-cell-depleted T cells, or T cells were the source of the cDNA or gDNA that made up the material.

Sequenced sample: peripheral blood. This clonotype originated in a man aged 45-60 years with acute or convalescent COVID-19.

CDR3 sequence (DNA): TGTGCCAGCAGCCCGGGACTAGCGGGGGGGAATGAGCAGTTCTTC. It yields the protein CASSPGLAGGNEQFF. The chain recombines TRBV5-5 with TRBJ2-1, with 16 bases aligning to TRBD2. Germline CDR1 reads SGHKS; CDR2 reads YYEKEE (reference sequence). Losses at the gene ends were 4 bases for V and 7 bases for J; bases not matched to a gene: 2. CDR3 length equals 15 residues. The full variable domain, rest sourced from reference TRBV5-5 and TRBJ2-1, is DAGVTQSPTHLIKTRGQQVTLRCSPISGHKSVSWYQQVLGQGPQFIFQYYEKEERGRGNFPDRFSARQFPNYSSELNVNALLLGDSALYLCASSPGLAGGNEQFFGPGTRLTVL.